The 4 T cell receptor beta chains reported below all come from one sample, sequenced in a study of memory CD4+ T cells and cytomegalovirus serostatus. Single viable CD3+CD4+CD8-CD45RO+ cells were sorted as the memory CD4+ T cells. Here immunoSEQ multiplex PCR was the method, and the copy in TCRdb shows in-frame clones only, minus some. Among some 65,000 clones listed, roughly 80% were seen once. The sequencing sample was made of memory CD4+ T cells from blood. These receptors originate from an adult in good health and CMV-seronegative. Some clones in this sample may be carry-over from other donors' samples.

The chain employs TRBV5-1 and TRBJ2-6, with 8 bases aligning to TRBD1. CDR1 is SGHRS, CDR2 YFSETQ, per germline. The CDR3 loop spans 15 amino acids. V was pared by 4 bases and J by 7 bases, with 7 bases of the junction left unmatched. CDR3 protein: CASSTGQGDANVLTF. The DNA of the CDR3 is TGCGCCAGCAGCACCGGACAGGGAGACGCCAACGTCCTGACTTTC.

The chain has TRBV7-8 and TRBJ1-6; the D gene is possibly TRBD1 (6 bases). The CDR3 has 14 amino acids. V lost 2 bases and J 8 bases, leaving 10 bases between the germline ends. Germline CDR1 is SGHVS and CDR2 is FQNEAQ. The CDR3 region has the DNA TGTGCCAGCAGCTTAAGGGGGGTGTATTCACCCCTCCACTTT. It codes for CASSLRGVYSPLHF.

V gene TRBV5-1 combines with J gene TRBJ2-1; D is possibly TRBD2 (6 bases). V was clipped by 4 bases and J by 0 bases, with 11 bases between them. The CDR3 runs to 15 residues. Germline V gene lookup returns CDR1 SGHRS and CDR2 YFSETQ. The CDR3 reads CASSPGLSSYNEQFF. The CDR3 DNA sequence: TGCGCCAGCAGCCCGGGACTCAGCTCCTACAATGAGCAGTTCTTC.

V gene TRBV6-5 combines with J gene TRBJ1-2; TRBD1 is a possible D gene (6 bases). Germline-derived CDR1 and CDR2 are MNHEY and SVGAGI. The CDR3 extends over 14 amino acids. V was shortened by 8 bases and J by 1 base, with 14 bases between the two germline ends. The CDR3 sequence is CASSENRDNYGYTF. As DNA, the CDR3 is TGTGCCAGCTCGGAAAACAGGGATAACTATGGCTACACCTTC.